This TCR beta chain was observed in a study of CD8 T cells in ankylosing spondylitis (dated by TCRdb to about 2017). Background for the entire study: T cell receptor beta repertoires were profiled in healthy donors and ankylosing spondylitis patients so that disease-linked TCR variants could be found. The full study cohort was made up of 25 to 30 ankylosing spondylitis patients and 108 healthy donors. Peripheral blood was sampled, and synovial fluid was additionally collected from ankylosing spondylitis patients. Overall study results and their limits: The disease-linked clones were reported to be significantly enriched in matched synovial fluid samples from ankylosing spondylitis patients. The disease-linked clones showed a CD8+ phenotype and occurred at relatively low frequencies in peripheral blood. Some of the motif variants had been reported before in the synovial fluid and blood of reactive arthritis patients, a finding that suggests common disease-initiation mechanisms. Blood from ankylosing spondylitis patients appeared to be characterized by a TCR beta motif composed of several highly homologous amino acid variants.

Worth noting for this clonotype: No cognate antigen has been identified for it. Per-base quality was not reported, and no clone a single base away is much larger than it.

TCRdb shows the sequencer as Illumina HiSeq 2500. Quantitative 5'-RACE with molecular barcodes was the method used to prepare the TCR beta libraries. The study's processing was this. A new computational method based on a probabilistic model of VDJ rearrangement was used to identify disease-linked TCR variants. TCRdb passed the public sequencing reads through fastp at Q25 and MiXCR, retaining productive beta sequences. Every distinct CDR3 protein forms one entry, paired with its most common genes and DNA. The V and J calls were determined by TCRdb, not by the authors. This sample comprises hundreds of thousands of distinct CDR3 sequences, roughly 26% of them detected only once. 0.89% of the sample rests with the top ten. Via the germline V gene (reference sequence), CDR1 is DFQATT and CDR2 SNEGSKA. The CDR3 spans 13 residues, from the cysteine through the phenylalanine. The retained sequence is limited to the CDR3, 39 bases, with the frame set at the first base. V gives up 3 bases and J gives up 0 bases, and the segment between their germline ends measures 7 bases.

The source is a male donor with ankylosing spondylitis. This chain joins TRBV20-1 to TRBJ2-3; the D gene lacks a confident call. What was sequenced was blood, either unsorted or a sorted T cell fraction (not recorded which). The DNA is TGCAGTGCTAGTTTCGAGAGCACAGATACGCAGTATTTT. It translates as CSASFESTDTQYF.